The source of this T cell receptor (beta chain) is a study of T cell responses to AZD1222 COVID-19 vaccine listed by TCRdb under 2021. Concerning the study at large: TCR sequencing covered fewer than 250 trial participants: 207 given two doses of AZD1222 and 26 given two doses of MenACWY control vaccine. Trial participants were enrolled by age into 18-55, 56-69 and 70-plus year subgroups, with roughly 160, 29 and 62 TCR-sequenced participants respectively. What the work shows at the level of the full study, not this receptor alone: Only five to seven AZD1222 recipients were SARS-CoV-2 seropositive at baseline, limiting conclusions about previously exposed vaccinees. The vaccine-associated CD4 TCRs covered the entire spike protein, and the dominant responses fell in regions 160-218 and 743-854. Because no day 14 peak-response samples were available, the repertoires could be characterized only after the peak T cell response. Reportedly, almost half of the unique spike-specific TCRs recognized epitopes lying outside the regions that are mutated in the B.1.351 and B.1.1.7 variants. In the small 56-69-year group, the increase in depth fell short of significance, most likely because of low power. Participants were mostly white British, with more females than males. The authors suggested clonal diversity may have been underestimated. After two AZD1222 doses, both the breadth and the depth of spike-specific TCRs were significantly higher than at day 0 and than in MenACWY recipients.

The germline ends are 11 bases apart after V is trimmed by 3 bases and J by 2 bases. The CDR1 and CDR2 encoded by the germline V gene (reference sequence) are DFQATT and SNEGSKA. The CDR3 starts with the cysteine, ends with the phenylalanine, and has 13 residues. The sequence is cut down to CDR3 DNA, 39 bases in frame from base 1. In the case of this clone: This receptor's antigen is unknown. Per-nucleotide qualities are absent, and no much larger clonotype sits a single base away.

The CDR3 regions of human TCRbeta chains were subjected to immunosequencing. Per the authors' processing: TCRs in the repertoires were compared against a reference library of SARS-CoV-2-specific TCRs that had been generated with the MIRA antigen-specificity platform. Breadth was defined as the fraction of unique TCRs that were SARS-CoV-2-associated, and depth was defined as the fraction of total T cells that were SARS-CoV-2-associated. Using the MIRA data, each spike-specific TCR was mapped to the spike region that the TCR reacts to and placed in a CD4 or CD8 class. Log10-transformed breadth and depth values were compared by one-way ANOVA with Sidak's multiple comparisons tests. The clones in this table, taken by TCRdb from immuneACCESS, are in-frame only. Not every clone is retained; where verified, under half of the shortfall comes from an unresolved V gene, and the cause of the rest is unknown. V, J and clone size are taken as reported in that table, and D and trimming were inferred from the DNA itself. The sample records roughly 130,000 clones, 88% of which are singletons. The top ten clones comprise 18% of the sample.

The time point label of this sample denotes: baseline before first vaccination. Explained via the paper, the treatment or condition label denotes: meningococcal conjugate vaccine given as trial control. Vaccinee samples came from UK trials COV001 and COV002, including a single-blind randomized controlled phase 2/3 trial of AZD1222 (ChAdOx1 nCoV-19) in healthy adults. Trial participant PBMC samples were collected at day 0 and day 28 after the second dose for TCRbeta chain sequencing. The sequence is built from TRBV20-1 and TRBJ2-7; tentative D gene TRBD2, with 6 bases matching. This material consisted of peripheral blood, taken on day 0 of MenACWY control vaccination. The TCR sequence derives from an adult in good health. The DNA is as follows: TGCAGTGCTAGTCGGGAGAACACCTACGAGCAGTACTTC. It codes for CSASRENTYEQYF.